Presented here are 22 T cell receptor beta chains from one specimen sequenced in a study of CD8+CD57+ T cells in acquired aplastic anemia. In patients chosen for sequencing, flow cytometry had shown CD8+CD57+ cell expansion. TCR beta VDJ and CDR3 profiles were obtained from a genomic DNA template. MiXCR, run by TCRdb on the reads, gives a single entry per CDR3 protein. The profile shows roughly 250,000 distinct CDR3 sequences, 82% of them singletons. The sequencing sample was made of sorted CD4+, CD8+, or CD8+CD57+ T cells (not recorded which) from PBMCs. The receptors here all came from a human donor with aplastic anemia.

This clonotype came up once. The junction and the germline gene differ at one end; a read error may be behind it. V and J are TRBV9 and TRBJ2-3; 8 bases match TRBD1. Germline V lookup: CDR1 SGDLS, CDR2 YYNGEE. The CDR3 is 13 amino acids. In DNA, the CDR3 is TGTGCCAGCAGCCAGTACCCAGGGGGCACCTATTACTTT. Protein sequence: CASSQYPGGTYYF.

This rearrangement joins TRBV7-8 to TRBJ2-7, with D hard to call. There are 18 residues in the CDR3. The V and J ends lost 1 base and 1 base respectively, with 20 bases between them. Germline V lookup: CDR1 SGHVS, CDR2 FQNEAQ. The CDR3 DNA is TGTGCCAGCAGCTTAGAGGCAGATCCGGCTACGCTGTCCTACGAGCAGTACGTC. Residues: CASSLEADPATLSYEQYV.

The chain uses TRBV7-8 and TRBJ1-2; D gene uncertain. CDR1 SGHVS and CDR2 FQNEAQ come from the germline V gene. The ends were cut back, 5 bases at V and 3 bases at J, with 10 bases in the middle. The CDR3 has 13 amino acids. The CDR3, as DNA: TGTGCCAGCAGCCCCCGACAAGACTATGGCTACACCTTC. This translates into CASSPRQDYGYTF.

Details on this clonotype: In this CDR3 the conserved last residue, phenylalanine or tryptophan, is missing, so a read error is likely. Because the CDR3's place on the DNA is in doubt, the DNA is left out and the CDR3 is given as listed by TCRdb. This chain uses TRBV7-3 with TRBJ2-4; TRBD2 is the table's D call and was not checked against the DNA. The germline V gene encodes CDR1 SGHTA and CDR2 FQGTGA. The CDR3 is made up of 12 amino acids, end residues included. CDR3 protein: CASSGAGSVQAV.

The rearrangement links TRBV7-9 to TRBJ2-1, with a tentative D call TRBD1 (6 bases). The V end lost 2 bases, the J end lost 5 bases, and 16 bases lay between the germline ends. CDR3 length: 16 amino acids. Per the germline V gene, CDR1 is SEHNR and CDR2 is FQNEAQ (reference sequence). CDR3 residues: CASSLTKRGYNNEQFF. Written as DNA, the CDR3 is TGTGCCAGCAGCTTAACAAAAAGGGGGTACAACAATGAGCAGTTCTTC.

In this sample, this clonotype turned up a few times. The V call is TRBV11-3, the J call TRBJ2-3; D is perhaps TRBD1 or TRBD2 (5 bases each). The V end lost 6 bases, the J end lost 6 bases, and 13 bases lay between the germline ends. This CDR3 contains 13 residues. The germline CDR1 and CDR2 sequences are SGHNT and YENEEA. The CDR3 DNA is TGTGCCAGCAGGACACCGGGACCGGATACGCAGTATTTT. It specifies CASRTPGPDTQYF.

This clonotype was counted between two and nine times. A read error is possible here, since a much larger clone lies one base away. The chain uses TRBV7-9 and TRBJ2-3; 10 nucleotides line up with TRBD1. In germline, CDR1 is SEHNR, CDR2 FQNEAQ (reference sequence). The CDR3 has 14 amino acids. The CDR3, as DNA: TGTGCCAGCAGCTCCGGGACAGGGGATCACACAGATACGTTT. Translation gives CASSSGTGDHTDTF. The full variable domain, in which reference TRBV7-9 and TRBJ2-3 provide the parts outside the CDR3, is DTGVSQNPRHKITKRGQNVTFRCDPISEHNRLYWYRQTLGQGPEFLTYFQNEAQLEKSRLLSDRFSAERPKGSFSTLEIQRTEQGDSAMYLCASSSGTGDHTDTFGPGTRLTVL.

This clonotype was picked up a small number of times. The chain links TRBV18 to TRBJ2-7; 9 bases are shared with TRBD1. The CDR3 spans 16 residues. The J segment lost 2 bases and the V segment lost 3 bases, leaving 8 bases of the junction unmatched. The germline V gene encodes CDR1 KGHSH and CDR2 LQKENI. The chain's CDR3 is CASSPDRTGAAYEQYF. The CDR3 nucleotides are TGTGCCAGCTCACCGGACCGGACAGGGGCCGCCTACGAGCAGTACTTC.

The V gene is TRBV7-9, the J gene TRBJ1-1, with a tentative D call TRBD1 (5 bases). Deletions cut 3 bases from V and 8 bases from J, with 19 bases between. This CDR3 spans 15 amino acids. The germline V gene has CDR1 SEHNR and CDR2 FQNEAQ (reference sequence). The CDR3 bases are TGTGCCAGCAGCTTTGAAATGAGCGGGGGGACCGAAGCTTTCTTT. This gives the protein CASSFEMSGGTEAFF.

This clonotype came up once. V gene TRBV9 combines with J gene TRBJ2-7, with D unresolved. CDR3 size: 18 residues. Looked up from germline, CDR1 is SGDLS and CDR2 is YYNGEE. Deletions cut 2 bases from V and 3 bases from J, with 24 bases between. CDR3 sequence: CASSVRSDTPYFCYEQYV. DNA for the CDR3: TGTGCCAGCAGCGTTCGTTCAGATACGCCGTACTTTTGCTACGAGCAGTACGTC.

Of note for this clonotype: Since the CDR3 does not end with the conserved phenylalanine or tryptophan, this likely comes from a read error. It is unclear where the CDR3 begins or ends on the DNA, so no DNA is shown, and the CDR3 is as TCRdb lists it. The J gene is TRBJ2-3, the V gene TRBV7-2; the DNA was not compared with TRBD1, the D call given in the table. From germline, CDR1 is SGHTA and CDR2 FQGNSA. The CDR3 has 13 amino acids, counting both end residues. CDR3 residues: CASSLVFTRAWYS.

The V and J genes are TRBV5-1 and TRBJ2-5; a weak D match, TRBD2 (5 bases). From germline, CDR1 is SGHRS and CDR2 YFSETQ. The CDR3 runs 15 residues. V was trimmed by 4 bases and J by 2 bases, leaving 15 bases between them. In DNA form, the CDR3 reads TGCGCCAGCAGCATCGGGCGGGTGGCTCAAGAGACCCAGTACTTC. The encoded protein is CASSIGRVAQETQYF. The whole variable domain, filled in from reference TRBV5-1 and TRBJ2-5, reads KAGVTQTPRYLIKTRGQQVTLSCSPISGHRSVSWYQQTPGQGLQFLFEYFSETQRNKGNFPGRFSGRQFSNSRSEMNVSTLELGDSALYLCASSIGRVAQETQYFGPGTRLLVL.

Worth noting for this clonotype: The conserved final phenylalanine or tryptophan is absent from the CDR3, which likely points to a read error. V gene TRBV15 combines with J gene TRBJ2-1, with D perhaps assigned TRBD1 or TRBD2 (6 bases each). The DNA end is a closer match to TRBJ2-7, so the J assignment may be wrong. The germline V gene has CDR1 LNHNV and CDR2 YYDKDF (reference sequence). The CDR3 consists of 14 residues. CDR3 in amino acids: CATSLGAGGDEQYL. CDR3 coding DNA: TGTGCCACCAGCTTAGGCGCCGGGGGCGATGAGCAGTACCTC.

In its sample, this clonotype was seen once. The chain combines TRBV7-6 with TRBJ1-1, with D possibly TRBD1 on 6 matching bases. Deletions cut 5 bases from V and 14 bases from J, with 27 bases between. Germline values: CDR1 SGHVS, CDR2 FNYEAQ. This CDR3 spans 15 amino acids. The CDR3 loop is CASSQGSSYDQYVFF. In nucleotides, the CDR3 is TGTGCCAGCAGCCAGGGGAGCTCCTACGACCAGTACGTCTTCTTT.

Concerning this clonotype itself: This is likely a read error, given that the CDR3 carries no conserved phenylalanine or tryptophan at its end. The rearrangement uses TRBV2 and TRBJ2-5; 7 nucleotides agree with TRBD2. The closer fit of TRBJ2-1 to the DNA end suggests the J call may be wrong. Germline-derived CDR1 and CDR2 are SNHLY and FYNNEI. This CDR3 region has 13 residues. CDR3: CASSDGGVNEQFC. The CDR3 DNA is TGTGCCAGCAGTGATGGGGGGGTGAATGAGCAGTTCTGC.

In the case of this clonotype: Lacking the conserved final phenylalanine or tryptophan, this CDR3 likely reflects a read error. The DNA is left out, because the CDR3 cannot be placed on it with certainty; the CDR3 is given as TCRdb lists it. The chain links TRBV7-2 to TRBJ1-2. Both ends counted, the CDR3 spans 13 residues. CDR1 and CDR2 (germline): SGHTA, FQGNSA. The CDR3 is CASSQGLAGGYEL.

The V gene is TRBV2, the J gene TRBJ1-6; D unclear. The V end was cut by 6 bases, the J end by 13 bases, with 16 bases between. The CDR3 is made up of 13 amino acids. Germline-derived CDR1 and CDR2 are SNHLY and FYNNEI. This CDR3 reads CASSRKIPSPLHF. The CDR3, as DNA: TGTGCCAGCAGCCGTAAAATACCTTCTCCCCTCCACTTT.

The chain employs TRBV7-9 and TRBJ1-1; D is undetermined. CDR1 and CDR2 (germline): SEHNR, FQNEAQ (reference sequence). Trimming left V 3 bases short and J 14 bases short, with 25 bases between. The CDR3 contains 15 residues. CDR3 coding DNA: TGTGCCAGCAGCTTGGATGTGGAAGGGCGCGTATATGGCTTCTTT. Translating gives CASSLDVEGRVYGFF.

The V and J genes are TRBV5-8 and TRBJ2-2; D call uncertain. The CDR3 spans 15 residues. Trimming shortened V by 4 bases and J by 1 base, and 11 bases separated the two germline ends. Per the germline V gene, CDR1 is SGHTS and CDR2 is YDEGEE. CDR3 amino acids: CASSGATGNTGELFF. The CDR3 DNA is TGTGCCAGCAGCGGTGCTACGGGGAACACCGGGGAGCTGTTTTTT.

The genes are TRBV7-9 and TRBJ2-1; 8 bases align to TRBD2. This CDR3 has 15 amino acids. CDR1 and CDR2 (germline): SEHNR, FQNEAQ (reference sequence). The junction had 19 bases not matched to a gene; V was cut back by 5 bases and J by 16 bases. CDR3 sequence (DNA): TGTGCCAGCAGCACAGCGGGAGAGGCTTACACTGAAGCTTTCTTC. The encoded protein is CASSTAGEAYTEAFF.

The chain employs TRBV7-8 and TRBJ2-7; 9 nucleotides align to TRBD1. Germline-derived CDR1 and CDR2 are SGHVS and FQNEAQ. The CDR3 is 18 amino acids. The junction had 14 bases not matched to a gene; V was cut back by 3 bases and J by 2 bases. CDR3 protein: CASSFHPDGTGTTYEQYF. The DNA of the CDR3 is TGTGCCAGCAGCTTTCATCCAGACGGGACAGGGACGACCTACGAGCAGTACTTC.

A remark on this clonotype: An end of the junction does not agree with germline; a read error may underlie this. The V call is TRBV7-8, the J call TRBJ2-3, with a tentative D call TRBD2 (6 bases). This CDR3 comprises 14 residues. The germline CDR1 and CDR2 sequences are SGHVS and FQNEAQ. The CDR3 nucleotides read TGTGCCAGCAGCCCCGTTGGCGGGATCGAGGCTCCGCAGTTT. Its translation is CASSPVGGIEAPQF.